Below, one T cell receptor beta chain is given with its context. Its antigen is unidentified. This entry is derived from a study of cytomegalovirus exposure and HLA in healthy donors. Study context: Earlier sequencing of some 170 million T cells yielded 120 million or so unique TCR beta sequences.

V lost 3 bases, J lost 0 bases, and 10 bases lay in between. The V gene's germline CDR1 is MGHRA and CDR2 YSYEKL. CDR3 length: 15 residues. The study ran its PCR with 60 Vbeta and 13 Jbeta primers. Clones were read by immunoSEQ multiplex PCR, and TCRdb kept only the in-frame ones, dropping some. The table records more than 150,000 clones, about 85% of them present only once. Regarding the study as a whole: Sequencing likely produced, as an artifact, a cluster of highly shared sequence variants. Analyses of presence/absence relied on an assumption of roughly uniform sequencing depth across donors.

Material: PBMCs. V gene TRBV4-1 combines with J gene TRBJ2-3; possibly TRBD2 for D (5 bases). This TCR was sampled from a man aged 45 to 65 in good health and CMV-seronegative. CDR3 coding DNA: TGCGCCAGCAGCCAGTTAGCGTTTAGCACAGATACGCAGTATTTT. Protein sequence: CASSQLAFSTDTQYF.